The next 21 T cell receptor beta chains were all read from a single sample in a study of tumor and adjacent non-tumor tissue in lung cancer. The template was RNA from unsorted bulk tissue. The normal lung tissue was taken more than 3 cm from the tumor edge. Three rounds of nested PCR, following a modified ARM-PCR protocol, produced the TCRbeta library. TCRdb passed the multiplex PCR reads through MiXCR, listing each CDR3 protein once. The sample lists over 80,000 distinct CDR3 sequences; roughly three quarters were seen once. The specimen was distant non-tumor lung tissue. The receptors derive from a woman aged 50 to 60 with non-small cell lung cancer.

With respect to this clonotype: This CDR3 fails to terminate in the conserved phenylalanine or tryptophan, so it likely reflects a read error. In DNA, the CDR3 is TGTGCCAATAGCCAATCTCGCCCCCGTTCCGTCTCGTCCTATAATTCACCCCTCCACTAT. This sequence encodes CANSQSRPRSVSSYNSPLHY. The chain is built from TRBV4-2 and TRBJ1-6, with D uncertain. This CDR3 region has 20 residues. Germline V gene lookup returns CDR1 LGHNA and CDR2 YNFKEQ. V was pared by 10 bases and J by 1 base, with 29 bases between.

This clonotype was detected once. A read error may produce the germline difference seen at one junction end. The CDR3 DNA follows: TGTGCCACTTATTGGACAGGGGACTGGAATGAGCAATTCTTC. It encodes CATYWTGDWNEQFF. The rearrangement joins TRBV6-1 to TRBJ2-1; the match to TRBD1 covers 9 bases. Germline CDR1 reads MNHNS; CDR2 reads SASEGT. This CDR3 is built from 14 residues.

As to this clonotype: One junction end disagrees with the germline gene, perhaps due to a read error. The rearrangement joins TRBV11-2 to TRBJ2-7; the D call may be TRBD1 or TRBD2 (5 bases each). The CDR3 consists of 14 residues. Germline CDR1 reads SGHAT; CDR2 reads FQNNGV. The CDR3, as DNA: TGTGCCAGTAGCTTAGTTAGGGACGGCTACAAGCAGTACTTC. Its protein is CASSLVRDGYKQYF.

This clonotype was observed once. V and J are TRBV20-1 and TRBJ2-1; D possibly corresponds to TRBD2 (6 bases). The germline V gene has CDR1 DFQATT and CDR2 SNEGSKA (reference sequence). The ends were cut back, 6 bases at V and 8 bases at J, with 26 bases in the middle. This CDR3 has 16 residues. CDR3 sequence (DNA): TGCAGTGCCATAGACCCGGGACCAGTGGGAGGCTATGAGCAGTTCTTC. This gives the protein CSAIDPGPVGGYEQFF.

Concerning this clonotype itself: The junction shows a germline mismatch at one end, possibly a read error. This rearrangement joins TRBV12-5 to TRBJ2-1, with D perhaps TRBD1 (6 bases). Looked up from germline, CDR1 is LGHNT and CDR2 is FRNRAP. The CDR3 length is 15 residues. CDR3 protein: CANGLGQGSYNEQFF. The CDR3 DNA sequence: TGTGCTAATGGTTTGGGGCAGGGGTCCTACAATGAGCAGTTCTTC.

On this clonotype itself: One junction end disagrees with the germline gene, perhaps due to a read error. V is TRBV12-3 or TRBV12-4 and J is TRBJ2-2, with 10 bases identical to TRBD1. The CDR3 has 16 amino acids. CDR3 region: CVSSFRTGGNTGELFF. CDR3 nucleotide sequence: TGTGTCAGCAGTTTCAGGACAGGGGGGAACACCGGTGAGCTGTTTTTT.

As to this clonotype: Compared with germline, one end of the junction differs, possibly owing to a read error. The genes are TRBV11-2 and TRBJ1-5; 7 bases match TRBD1. The V gene's germline CDR1 is SGHAT and CDR2 FQNNGV. This CDR3 contains 15 residues. DNA for the CDR3: TGTGCCAGCAGCCTCTCCTACAGGGGCAATCAGCTCCAGCGTTTT. Its protein product is CASSLSYRGNQLQRF.

Comments on this clonotype: One end of the junction is discordant with germline, which a read error may explain. The DNA for the CDR3 is TGTGCCTGCAGTTCCCGACGGGAGGGGCCCTACGAGCAGTACTTC. Translating it yields CACSSRREGPYEQYF. The chain links TRBV12-3 or TRBV12-4 to TRBJ2-7; 8 bases map to TRBD2. The CDR3 totals 15 residues.

This clonotype was observed at least ten times. V and J are TRBV10-3 and TRBJ2-1, with 9 nucleotides matching TRBD2. This CDR3 is built from 17 residues. CDR1 ENHRY and CDR2 SYGVKD come from the germline V gene. With V trimmed by 0 bases and J by 6 bases, 9 bases remained unmatched. CDR3 residues: CAISESRGGRASNEQFF. In DNA form, the CDR3 reads TGTGCCATCAGTGAGTCGAGAGGCGGGAGGGCCTCCAATGAGCAGTTCTTC.

A note on this clonotype: A much larger clone is a single base away; this may be a read error. The chain has TRBV24-1 and TRBJ2-2; no reliable D call. Germline V gives CDR1 KGHDR, CDR2 SFDVKD. CDR3 length equals 17 residues. As DNA, the CDR3 is TGTGCCACCAGTGATTTGCCGATCGGTCCGAACGCCGGGGAGCTGTTTTTT. This gives the protein CATSDLPIGPNAGELFF.

Notes on this clonotype: One end of the junction varies from germline; a read error may be responsible. The CDR3 loop reads CASSESMVGVGYEQYF. As DNA, the CDR3 is TGTGCCAGCAGTGAGTCGATGGTGGGCGTGGGCTACGAGCAGTACTTC. This chain links TRBV10-1 with TRBJ2-7; no definite D call. Germline-derived CDR1 and CDR2 are WNHNN and SYGVQD (reference sequence). The CDR3 is 16 residues long.

This clonotype was seen only once. The chain is built from TRBV5-1 and TRBJ1-1; tentative D call: TRBD1 (5 bases). CDR1 is SGHRS, CDR2 YFSETQ, per germline. CDR3 length: 14 residues. The germline V and J ends were trimmed by 10 bases and 6 bases, with 22 bases remaining between them. The CDR3 nucleotides are TGCGCCGGCGGCTTGAAAGTGGCAGGGCCTGAAGCTTTCTTT. It yields the protein CAGGLKVAGPEAFF.

As regards this clonotype: Likely a read error: the CDR3 ends without its conserved phenylalanine or tryptophan. The genes are TRBV7-6 and TRBJ1-2; TRBD1 matches at 9 bases. Germline V gene data show CDR1 as SGHVS and CDR2 as FNYEAQ. V gave up 7 bases and J gave up 8 bases; unmatched junction bases: 8. The CDR3 has 13 residues. The CDR3 DNA follows: TGTGCCAGCAAGGGACAGGGTGTCGAAGGCTACACCTCC. It encodes CASKGQGVEGYTS.

This clonotype was detected many times. The rearrangement links TRBV5-1 to TRBJ2-7; possibly TRBD1 for D (5 bases). Germline V gene lookup returns CDR1 SGHRS and CDR2 YFSETQ. This CDR3 region has 14 residues. V lost 0 bases and J 7 bases, leaving 14 bases between the germline ends. CDR3 region: CASSLEQGLWEQYF. CDR3 DNA sequence: TGCGCCAGCAGCTTGGAGCAGGGCTTATGGGAGCAGTACTTC.

Regarding this clonotype: A much larger clone lies one base from this, so it may be a read error. The J gene is TRBJ1-5, the V gene TRBV20-1; D gene unclear. This CDR3 spans 11 amino acids. Germline-derived CDR1 and CDR2 are DFQATT and SNEGSKA (reference sequence). V gave up 6 bases and J gave up 11 bases, with 14 bases separating them. CDR3 sequence (DNA): TGCAGTGCCTCCTGGATTGGGACCCAGCATTTT. Its translation: CSASWIGTQHF.

The chain links TRBV11-3 to TRBJ1-1; TRBD1 is a possible D gene (5 bases). Germline loops: CDR1 SGHNT, CDR2 YENEEA. This CDR3 has 13 residues. Trimming removed 8 bases from V and 5 bases from J, with 15 bases in between. The DNA of the CDR3 is TGTGCCAGCTCACTGCGGGGACCGACTGAAGCTTTCTTT. It translates to CASSLRGPTEAFF. The entire variable domain, with the rest obtained from reference TRBV11-3 and TRBJ1-1, is as follows: EAGVVQSPRYKIIEKKQPVAFWCNPISGHNTLYWYLQNLGQGPELLIRYENEEAVDDSQLPKDRFSAERLKGVDSTLKIQPAELGDSAVYLCASSLRGPTEAFFGQGTRLTVV.

This clonotype was recorded a few times. At one boundary the junction diverges from the germline segment, which might be a read error. V gene TRBV29-1 combines with J gene TRBJ2-1; TRBD2 aligns across 10 bases. This CDR3 is 13 amino acids long. Per germline, CDR1 SQVTM and CDR2 ANQGSEA. CDR3 coding DNA: TGTAGCACCAAGAAGCGGGAGGGAGGTGAGCAGTTTTTC. As protein: CSTKKREGGEQFF.

Regarding this clonotype: One end of the junction varies from germline; a read error may be responsible. J is TRBJ2-1 and V is TRBV6-6; 7 nucleotides agree with TRBD2. Germline assignment: CDR1 MNHNY and CDR2 SVGAGI (reference sequence). This CDR3 is built from 15 residues. The CDR3, as DNA: TGTGTCAGCAGTTACCCAGCTCAGAGGTCGGGGGGGCAGTTCTTC. Protein: CVSSYPAQRSGGQFF.

As to this clonotype: The junction shows a germline mismatch at one end, possibly a read error. This rearrangement joins TRBV28 to TRBJ1-1, with D unresolved. The CDR3 totals 15 residues. Per germline, CDR1 MDHEN and CDR2 SYDVKM. The CDR3 protein is CASSFLTALNTEVFF. CDR3 nucleotides: TGTGCCAGCAGTTTTCTAACGGCCCTGAACACTGAAGTTTTCTTT.

For this clonotype: A much larger clonotype is one base distant, so this may be a read error. The chain links TRBV7-9 to TRBJ2-1, with a weak D call TRBD2 (6 bases). Trimming stripped 7 bases from V and 5 bases from J, with 9 bases between. Germline CDR1 is SEHNR and CDR2 is FQNEAQ (reference sequence). This CDR3 has 12 residues. Here the CDR3 DNA reads TGTGCCAGCATCCCGGGAGACAATGAGCAGTTCTTC. As protein: CASIPGDNEQFF.

Comments on this clonotype: This may be a read error: a much more frequent sequence differs by one nucleotide. The genes are TRBV19 and TRBJ2-1; D remains unclear. This CDR3 comprises 12 residues. Germline V gene data show CDR1 as LNHDA and CDR2 as SQIVND (reference sequence). The CDR3 region has the DNA TGTGACAGTAGTAGAAGTAGGAATGAGCAGTTCTTC. Protein sequence: CDSSRSRNEQFF.